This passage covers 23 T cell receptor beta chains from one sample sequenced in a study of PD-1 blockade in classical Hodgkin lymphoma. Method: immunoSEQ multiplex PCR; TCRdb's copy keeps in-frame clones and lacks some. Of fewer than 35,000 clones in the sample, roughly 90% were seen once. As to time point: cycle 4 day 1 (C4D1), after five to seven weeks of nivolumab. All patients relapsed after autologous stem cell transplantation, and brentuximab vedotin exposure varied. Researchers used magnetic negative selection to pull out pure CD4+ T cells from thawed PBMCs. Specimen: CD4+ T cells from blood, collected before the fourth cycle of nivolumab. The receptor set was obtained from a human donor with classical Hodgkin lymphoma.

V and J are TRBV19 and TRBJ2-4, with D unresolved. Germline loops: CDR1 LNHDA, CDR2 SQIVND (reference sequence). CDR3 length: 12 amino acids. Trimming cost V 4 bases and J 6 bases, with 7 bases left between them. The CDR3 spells CASSTSGNIQYF. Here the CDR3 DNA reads TGTGCCAGTAGTACCTCGGGAAACATTCAGTACTTC.

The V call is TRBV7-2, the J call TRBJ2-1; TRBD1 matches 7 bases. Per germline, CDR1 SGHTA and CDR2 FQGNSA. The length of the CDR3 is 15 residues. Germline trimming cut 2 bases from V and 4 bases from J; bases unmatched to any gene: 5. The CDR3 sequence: CASSLMGQSYNEQFF. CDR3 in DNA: TGTGCCAGCAGCTTAATGGGACAGAGTTACAATGAGCAGTTCTTC.

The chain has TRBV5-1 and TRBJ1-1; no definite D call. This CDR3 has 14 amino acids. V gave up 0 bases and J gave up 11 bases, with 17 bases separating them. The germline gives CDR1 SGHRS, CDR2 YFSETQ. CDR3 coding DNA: TGCGCCAGCAGCTTGGATACTGTGGGTTCGAACGCTTTCTTT. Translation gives CASSLDTVGSNAFF.

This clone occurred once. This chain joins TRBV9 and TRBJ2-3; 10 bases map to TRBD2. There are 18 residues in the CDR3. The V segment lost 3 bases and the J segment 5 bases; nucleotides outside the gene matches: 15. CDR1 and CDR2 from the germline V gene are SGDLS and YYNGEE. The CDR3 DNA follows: TGTGCCAGCAGCGAGAGGAGGGAGCTAGCGGGAGAGAAAGATACGCAGTATTTT. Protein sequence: CASSERRELAGEKDTQYF. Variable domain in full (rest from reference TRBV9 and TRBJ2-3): DSGVTQTPKHLITATGQRVTLRCSPRSGDLSVYWYQQSLDQGLQFLIQYYNGEERAKGNILERFSAQQFPDLHSELNLSSLELGDSALYFCASSERRELAGEKDTQYFGPGTRLTVL.

The CDR3 loop reads CASSPYGTGYYEQYF. The CDR3 DNA is TGTGCCAGTAGTCCCTACGGGACAGGCTACTACGAGCAGTACTTC. The rearrangement links TRBV19 to TRBJ2-7; 8 bases align to TRBD1. Germline V gene lookup returns CDR1 LNHDA and CDR2 SQIVND (reference sequence). The CDR3 totals 15 residues. The V and J ends lost 5 bases and 3 bases, in that order; junction bases with no gene match: 9.

CDR3 sequence: CASSESGYTEAFF. The CDR3 coding sequence is TGTGCCAGCAGTGAAAGCGGTTACACTGAAGCTTTCTTT. This chain joins TRBV6-1 and TRBJ1-1, with unresolved D. Looked up from germline, CDR1 is MNHNS and CDR2 is SASEGT. The CDR3 length is 13 residues. V was cut by 2 bases and J by 3 bases, with 7 bases left in between.

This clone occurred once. CDR3 bases: TGTGCCAGCAGTTTCACTCTCGGGGGAGGGAATGAAAAACTGTTTTTT. This encodes CASSFTLGGGNEKLFF. The chain couples TRBV6-6 to TRBJ1-4; maybe TRBD1 (5 bases). The germline gives CDR1 MNHNY, CDR2 SVGAGI (reference sequence). The CDR3 is 16 amino acids. V lost 4 bases to trimming and J lost 5 bases, with 17 bases between them.

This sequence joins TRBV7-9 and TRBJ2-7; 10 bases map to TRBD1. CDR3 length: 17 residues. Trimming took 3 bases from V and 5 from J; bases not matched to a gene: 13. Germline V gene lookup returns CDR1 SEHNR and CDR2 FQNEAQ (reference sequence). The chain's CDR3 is CASSFPVSGQGRHEQYF. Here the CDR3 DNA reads TGTGCCAGCAGCTTCCCGGTCTCGGGACAGGGGAGGCACGAGCAGTACTTC.

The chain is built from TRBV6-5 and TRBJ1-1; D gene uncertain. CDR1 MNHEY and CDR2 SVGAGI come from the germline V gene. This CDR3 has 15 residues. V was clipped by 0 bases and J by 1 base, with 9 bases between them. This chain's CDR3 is CASSYSFAGNTEAFF. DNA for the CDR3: TGTGCCAGCAGTTACTCCTTCGCCGGGAACACTGAAGCTTTCTTT.

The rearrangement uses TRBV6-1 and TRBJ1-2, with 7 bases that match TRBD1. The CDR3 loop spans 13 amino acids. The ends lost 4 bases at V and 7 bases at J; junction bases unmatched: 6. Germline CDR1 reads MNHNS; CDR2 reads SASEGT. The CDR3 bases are TGTGCCAGCAGTGCGTCGCCAGGGGGTGGCTACACCTTC. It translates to CASSASPGGGYTF.

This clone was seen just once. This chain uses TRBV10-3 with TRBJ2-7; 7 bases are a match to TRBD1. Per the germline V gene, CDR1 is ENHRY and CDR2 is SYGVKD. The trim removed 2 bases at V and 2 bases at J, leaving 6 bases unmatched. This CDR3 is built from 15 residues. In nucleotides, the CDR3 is TGTGCCATCAGTGAGCGGACACAGGGGCCCTACGAGCAGTACTTC. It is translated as CAISERTQGPYEQYF.

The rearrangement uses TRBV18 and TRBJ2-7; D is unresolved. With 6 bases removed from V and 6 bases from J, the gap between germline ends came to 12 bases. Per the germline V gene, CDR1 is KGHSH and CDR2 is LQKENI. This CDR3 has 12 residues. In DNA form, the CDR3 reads TGTGCCAGCTCTCCGGAATCTCTCGAGCAGTACTTC. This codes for CASSPESLEQYF.

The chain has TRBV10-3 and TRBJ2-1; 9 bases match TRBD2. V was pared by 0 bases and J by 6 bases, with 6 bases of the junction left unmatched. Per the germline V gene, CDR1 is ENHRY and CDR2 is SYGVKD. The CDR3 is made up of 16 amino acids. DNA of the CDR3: TGTGCCATCAGTGAGTCGAGGACTAGCGAGAGCAATGAGCAGTTCTTC. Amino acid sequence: CAISESRTSESNEQFF.

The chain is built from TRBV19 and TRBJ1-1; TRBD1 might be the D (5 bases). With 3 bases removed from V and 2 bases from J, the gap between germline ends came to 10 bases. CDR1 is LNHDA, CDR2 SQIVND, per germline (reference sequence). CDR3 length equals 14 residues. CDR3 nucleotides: TGTGCCAGTAGTATGGCGAGGGGTAACACTGAAGCTTTCTTT. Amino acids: CASSMARGNTEAFF.

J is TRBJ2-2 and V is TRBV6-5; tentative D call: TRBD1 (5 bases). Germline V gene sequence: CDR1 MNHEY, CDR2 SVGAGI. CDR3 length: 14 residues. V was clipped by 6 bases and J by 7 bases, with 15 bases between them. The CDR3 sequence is CASSKPQRGGELFF. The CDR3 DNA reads TGTGCCAGCAGCAAACCACAAAGGGGCGGGGAGCTGTTTTTT.

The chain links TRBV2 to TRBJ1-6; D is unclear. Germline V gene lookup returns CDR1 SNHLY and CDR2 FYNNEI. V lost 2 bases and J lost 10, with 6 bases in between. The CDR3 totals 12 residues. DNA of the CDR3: TGTGCCAGCAGTGAAACCCCCTCACCCCTCCACTTT. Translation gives CASSETPSPLHF. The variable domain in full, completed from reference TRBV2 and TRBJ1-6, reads EPEVTQTPSHQVTQMGQEVILRCVPISNHLYFYWYRQILGQKVEFLVSFYNNEISEKSEIFDDQFSVERPDGSNFTLKIRSTKLEDSAMYFCASSETPSPLHFGNGTRLTVT.

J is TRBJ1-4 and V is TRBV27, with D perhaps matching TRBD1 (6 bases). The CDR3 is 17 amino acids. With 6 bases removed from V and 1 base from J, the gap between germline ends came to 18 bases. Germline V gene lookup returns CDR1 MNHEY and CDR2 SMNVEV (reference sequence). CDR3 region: CASRLTGTPVTNEKLFF. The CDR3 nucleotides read TGTGCCAGCAGACTAACAGGGACGCCTGTAACTAATGAAAAACTGTTTTTT.

The CDR3 protein is CASSEQGYYGYTF. CDR3 bases: TGTGCCAGCAGCGAACAGGGGTACTATGGCTACACCTTC. The rearrangement uses TRBV5-4 and TRBJ1-2; 7 bases line up with TRBD1. The CDR3 covers 13 residues. V lost 4 bases and J lost 3; bases outside the gene matches: 3. The V gene's germline CDR1 is SGHNT and CDR2 YYREEE (reference sequence).

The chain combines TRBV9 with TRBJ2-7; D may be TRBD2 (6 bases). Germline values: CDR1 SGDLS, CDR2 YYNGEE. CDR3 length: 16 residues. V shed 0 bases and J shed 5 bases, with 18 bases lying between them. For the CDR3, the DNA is TGTGCCAGCAGCGTAGATAAAAAGGAGGGACTCCACGAGCAGTACTTC. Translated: CASSVDKKEGLHEQYF.

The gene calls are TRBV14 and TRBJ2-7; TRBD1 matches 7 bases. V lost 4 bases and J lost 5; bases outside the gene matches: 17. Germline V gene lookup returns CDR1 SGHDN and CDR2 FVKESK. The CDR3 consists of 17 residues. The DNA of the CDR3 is TGTGCCAGCAGCCCTTTTAAGGGGAGAGACAGGGACCACGAGCAGTACTTC. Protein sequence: CASSPFKGRDRDHEQYF.

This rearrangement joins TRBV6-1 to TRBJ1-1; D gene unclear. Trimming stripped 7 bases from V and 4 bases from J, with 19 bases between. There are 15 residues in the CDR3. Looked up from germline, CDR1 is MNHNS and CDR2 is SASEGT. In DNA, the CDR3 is TGTGCCAGCAAAGACAATCCGGGATGGGGCACTGAAGCTTTCTTT. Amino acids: CASKDNPGWGTEAFF.

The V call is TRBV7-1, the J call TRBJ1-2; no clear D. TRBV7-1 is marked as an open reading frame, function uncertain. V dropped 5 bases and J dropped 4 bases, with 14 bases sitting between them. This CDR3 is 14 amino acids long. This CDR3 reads CASSNEGKTYGYTF. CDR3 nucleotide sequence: TGTGCCAGCAGCAACGAGGGAAAGACCTATGGCTACACCTTC.

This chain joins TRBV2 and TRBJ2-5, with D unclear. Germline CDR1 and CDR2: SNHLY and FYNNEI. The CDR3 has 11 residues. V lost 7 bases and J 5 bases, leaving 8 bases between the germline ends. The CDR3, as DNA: TGTGCCAGCATGGTGGAGGAGACCCAGTACTTC. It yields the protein CASMVEETQYF.